Reported below is one T cell receptor beta chain. The clone's antigen remains unknown. There are no base qualities to consult, and no much larger clone falls within one base. The sample holds other DNA sequences that translate to the same CDR3. Spanning cysteine to phenylalanine, the CDR3 consists of 14 amino acids. The CDR3 DNA has 42 bases and is translated from base 1. V sheds 3 bases and J sheds 0 bases, leaving 9 bases between their ends. The germline V gene (reference sequence) yields MNHEY for CDR1 and SMNVEV for CDR2. This specimen comes from a study of shared clonotypes between healthy human individuals (TCRdb year 2020). Describing the broader study: A couple of women and a few men aged 18 to 49 years were included in the cohort. Per donor, leukapheresis produced somewhere between about 0.94 and 9 billion PBMCs. For each donor, CD4 naive and CD4 memory were each given three plates, CD8 naive was given two plates, and CD8 memory was given one plate. Different laboratories and diverse techniques were used to prepare libraries and sequence TCR repertoires, to increase sequencing depth and limit assay-specific biases. Blood TCR repertoires of a handful of healthy adults were deeply sequenced to estimate repertoire size and the extent of clonotype sharing between individuals.

On the study overall, not on this receptor specifically: Clonotypes shared by all four sorted-subset donors showed higher generation probabilities than non-shared clonotypes. Naive subsets generally had larger estimated clonotype richness than memory subsets did. Across a few donors, approximately 4.9% of naive CD4, more than 3% of naive CD8, approximately 2.5% of memory CD4, and 0.4% to 0.45% of memory CD8 clonotypes were shared. Incomplete sequencing was indicated by rarefaction of sorted-subset datasets, despite the large sequencing depth. Pairwise subsampling indicated that sequencing depth was expected to affect the degree of clonotype sharing among donors. Because the study included only a small number of donors, the genetic and exposure-history diversity represented was limited. Sampling was restricted to blood, and TCR repertoires in tissues likely differ from the TCR repertoires found in blood.

The donors were healthy, HIV-negative adults with no recently reported acute infections or vaccinations. Only Caucasian adults living in Nashville, Tennessee, USA were represented among the donors. CD4+ T cells were enriched through magnetic negative selection, after which naive cells were positively selected on CD45RA and the remaining negative fraction served as the memory subset. Blood was obtained by leukapheresis, after which PBMCs were separated by Ficoll-Histopaque density gradient centrifugation and cryopreserved in liquid nitrogen vapor phase. Analytical flow cytometry was used to check the purity and quantity of every magnetically sorted T cell population. From each sorted fraction, genomic DNA was isolated and quantified by UV absorbance on a Nanodrop 2000c. Using the deep immunoSEQ assay, TCR CDR3 regions were amplified from genomic DNA by multiplex PCR. For each cell subset, the extracted genomic DNA was distributed evenly across all wells of several immunoSEQ 96-well plates, and each plate served as one replicate. For sorted subsets, approximately 190 ng of genomic DNA, equivalent to some 30,000 T cell genomes, went into each replicate PCR. The purified libraries were quantified using a Qubit 3.0 fluorometer, sized with a Bioanalyzer 2100, and then quantified again using the KAPA Library Quantification kit. Every immunoSEQ 96-well plate was sequenced on a separate single-read 150-cycle Illumina NextSeq 550 flow cell. Processing in the source paper ran as follows. Because the immunoSEQ output held only junctional sequences and lacked quality scores, the filtering could not match the filtering applied to full-length reads. Sequences were annotated with PyIR, a Python wrapper for IgBLAST v1.9, using IMGT germline references to assign V/J genes and CDR3. Reads with weak V/J assignments (E-value above 1e-6), missing CDR3, stop codons, out-of-frame junctions, or ambiguous translated residues were removed. V3J clonotypes were defined as sequences sharing an identical inferred V gene, J gene, and CDR3 amino acid sequence. The percentage overlap between two repertoires was calculated by dividing the number of shared unique clonotypes by the size of the smaller repertoire. Richness of each repertoire was evaluated using RTK rarefaction, the Chao1 estimator, and Recon v2.1 estimates of unobserved clonotypes. For all TCRbeta clonotypes obtained by the gDNA method from several donors, generation probabilities were computed with OLGA. TCRdb carries this immuneACCESS record with in-frame sequences only. Its versions omit some clonotypes, under half of them owing to an unresolved V gene in the studies checked, with the rest unexplained. V and J calls and clone size follow that table, whereas D and trimming were derived from the DNA. The sample profile shows over 400,000 clones; 90% to 97% of them were found once. Jointly, the top ten make up about 0.06% of the sample.

The source is a woman aged 30 to 39 in good health. The chain was built from TRBV27 and TRBJ2-7, with no reliable assignment of the D segment. Sequenced sample: naive CD4+ T cells sorted from blood. Explained via the paper, the cell subset or site label denotes: CD45RA+ positively selected. Here is the DNA: TGTGCCAGCAGTTTTCGGGTTTCCTCCTACGAGCAGTACTTC. The encoded protein is CASSFRVSSYEQYF.